The sequence of this TCR beta chain was determined in a study of PD-1 blockade in classical Hodgkin lymphoma. Study-wide background: The patients were dosed with nivolumab 3 mg/kg, infused intravenously every 2 weeks. Study conclusions and caveats: Patients starting nivolumab less than 1 year after ASCT had lower diversity and were excluded from later analyses. By cycle point C4D1, TCR diversity had risen significantly in CD4+ cells (but not CD8+ cells).

Sequencing used immunoSEQ multiplex PCR; TCRdb keeps in-frame clones, though not all of them. The sample has about 41,000 clones; approximately 70% are singletons. Sample time point: cycle 4 day 1 (C4D1), after 6 weeks of nivolumab. Relapse after autologous stem cell transplantation occurred in every patient, and brentuximab vedotin exposure varied. This CDR3 comprises 13 residues. Germline lookup yields CDR1 MGHDK and CDR2 SYGVNS. V was pared by 8 bases and J by 7 bases, with 12 bases between. A note on this clone: Its antigen is still unknown.

The specimen was peripheral blood mononuclear cells (PBMCs), collected before the fourth cycle of nivolumab. The chain couples TRBV25-1 to TRBJ1-6, with D unresolved. This receptor was identified in a human donor with classical Hodgkin lymphoma. CDR3 coding DNA: TGTGCCAGCGCCGGTGGCGGGAATTCACCCCTCCACTTT. Its translation: CASAGGGNSPLHF.